The 6 T cell receptor beta chains below were found in one sample sequenced in a study of Ad26.COV2.S vaccination and SARS-CoV-2 variants. Generated by immunoSEQ multiplex PCR, the TCRdb table keeps only in-frame clones and is missing some. The sample holds some 350,000 clones, under 95% seen once. Here the sequenced sample was peripheral blood, taken after recovery from COVID-19. These receptors all come from a human donor who had recovered from COVID-19.

The chain uses TRBV19 and TRBJ1-6; D call uncertain. This CDR3 contains 15 residues. The V end lost 4 bases, the J end lost 9 bases, and 16 bases lay between the germline ends. Germline V gene lookup returns CDR1 LNHDA and CDR2 SQIVND (reference sequence). This CDR3 reads CASSSRTALGSPLHF. CDR3 bases: TGTGCCAGTAGTAGTAGGACTGCCCTCGGTTCACCCCTCCACTTT.

The J gene is TRBJ1-6, the V gene TRBV6-2 or TRBV6-3, with D possibly TRBD1 on 6 matching bases. The CDR3 runs to 14 residues. The germline V gene encodes CDR1 MNHEY and CDR2 SVGEGT. V lost 6 bases and J lost 7, with 13 bases in between. The CDR3 loop reads CASSEQGSNSPLHF. In DNA form, the CDR3 reads TGTGCCAGCAGCGAACAGGGTAGCAATTCACCCCTCCACTTT.

The chain uses TRBV10-3 and TRBJ1-2; 9 bases match TRBD1. J lost 4 bases, V lost 2 bases, and 5 bases had no gene match. The length of the CDR3 is 15 residues. Germline V gene data show CDR1 as ENHRY and CDR2 as SYGVKD. Here the CDR3 DNA reads TGTGCCATCAGTGAGGGACAGGGGCTGGGCTATGGCTACACCTTC. The encoded protein is CAISEGQGLGYGYTF.

J is TRBJ2-3 and V is TRBV18; a weak D match, TRBD1 (5 bases). V lost 0 bases and J lost 1, with 8 bases in between. The CDR3 extends over 15 amino acids. Germline loops: CDR1 KGHSH, CDR2 LQKENI. The CDR3 sequence is CASSPPGRGTDTQYF. The CDR3 DNA reads TGTGCCAGCTCACCACCGGGGCGCGGCACAGATACGCAGTATTTT.

The chain is built from TRBV19 and TRBJ1-5, with TRBD1 as a possible D gene (6 bases). Trimming stripped 6 bases from V and 0 bases from J, with 15 bases between. This CDR3 is 16 amino acids long. The germline gives CDR1 LNHDA, CDR2 SQIVND (reference sequence). CDR3 nucleotides: TGTGCCAGTAGCAGGCGGGGGACACTTAGCAATCAGCCCCAGCATTTT. This sequence encodes CASSRRGTLSNQPQHF. The whole variable domain, remainder taken from reference TRBV19 and TRBJ1-5, is DGGITQSPKYLFRKEGQNVTLSCEQNLNHDAMYWYRQDPGQGLRLIYYSQIVNDFQKGDIAEGYSVSREKKESFPLTVTSAQKNPTAFYLCASSRRGTLSNQPQHFGDGTRLSIL.

The V and J genes are TRBV7-8 and TRBJ1-5, with TRBD1 as a possible D gene (5 bases). CDR1 is SGHVS, CDR2 FQNEAQ, per germline. This CDR3 is 15 amino acids long. Trimming removed 1 base at V and 6 bases at J, with 13 bases between. CDR3: CASSLGVGAGQPQHF. CDR3 nucleotide sequence: TGTGCCAGCAGCTTAGGCGTCGGGGCAGGTCAGCCCCAGCATTTT.